The clone carrying this T cell receptor beta chain was counted a single time. This sample was included in a study of blood T cell repertoires in COVID-19. Study-wide background: COVID-19 samples, acute and convalescent, were from the United States, Italy and Spain. Nucleic acid was either cDNA or gDNA, and it came from T cells, B-cell-depleted T cells, or PBMCs.

Unmatched junction bases numbered 7, after V lost 8 bases and J lost 5 bases. CDR1 is LNHNV and CDR2 is YYDKDF in the germline V gene (reference sequence). The CDR3 is 13 residues long. Methods used by the authors: Counts of nucleated cells, estimated from reference gene primer amplification, were obtained. TCRdb's copy holds only in-frame clones and misses some; the assay was immunoSEQ multiplex PCR. The DNA gave D and trimming, while V, J and clone size come from that table. The sample has 200,000 to 250,000 clones; about 82% are singletons. The sequencing input was peripheral blood. The chain recombines TRBV15 with TRBJ2-5; 8 bases agree with TRBD1. The TCR comes from a man older than 75 with acute or convalescent COVID-19. CDR3 amino acids: CATGYRDRETQYF. DNA of the CDR3: TGTGCCACCGGCTACCGGGACAGGGAGACCCAGTACTTC.